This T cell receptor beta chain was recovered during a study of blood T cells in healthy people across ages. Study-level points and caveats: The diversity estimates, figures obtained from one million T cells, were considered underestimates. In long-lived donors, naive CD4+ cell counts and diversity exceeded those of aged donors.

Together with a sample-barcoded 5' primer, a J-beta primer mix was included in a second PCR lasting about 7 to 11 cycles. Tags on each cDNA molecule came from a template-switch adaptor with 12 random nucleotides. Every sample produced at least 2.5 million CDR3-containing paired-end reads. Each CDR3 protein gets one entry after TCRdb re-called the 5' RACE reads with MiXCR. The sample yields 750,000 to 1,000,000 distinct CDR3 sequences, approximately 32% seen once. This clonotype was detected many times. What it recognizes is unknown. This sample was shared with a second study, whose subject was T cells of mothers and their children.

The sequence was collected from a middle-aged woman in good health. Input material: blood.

The CDR3 sequence is CAISRTGGEETQYF. The CDR3 DNA reads as TGTGCCATCAGTAGGACAGGGGGAGAAGAGACCCAGTACTTC. The chain combines TRBV10-3 with TRBJ2-5, with TRBD1 identical over 10 bases. The CDR3 has 14 residues. Germline loops: CDR1 ENHRY, CDR2 SYGVKD. Trimming at V came to 5 bases and at J to 3 bases, leaving 3 bases not matched to a gene.